This TCR beta chain stems from a study of cytomegalovirus exposure and HLA in healthy donors. Study-wide findings and caveats: After further analysis at a later stage, 15,000 to 20,000 TCR beta sequences were associated with HLA alleles at 0.05 false discovery rate. Later analysis suggested links between common viral pathogens and several top significant clusters. Altogether, some 170 TCR beta chains were recorded as cytomegalovirus-associated.

V was pared by 6 bases and J by 1 base, with 9 bases between. In germline, CDR1 is SQVTM, CDR2 ANQGSEA. The CDR3 has 12 residues. Primers: 60 Vbeta forward and 13 Jbeta reverse. Authors' data handling: An analysis performed later counted 75 million to 80 million unique TCR beta chains (around 9.9 million of them shared). This table comes from immunoSEQ multiplex PCR, and its TCRdb copy is limited to in-frame clones, with some not included. The V and J calls and clone size were taken over from that table, and D and trimming were inferred from the DNA. Of some 120,000 clones listed, 80% are singletons. This clone was detected a few times. Its matching antigen is unknown.

The rearrangement joins TRBV29-1 to TRBJ1-1; D gene unclear. Material: PBMCs. The sequence derives from a man aged 25-45 years in good health and CMV-seronegative. CDR3 nucleotide sequence: TGCAGCGTGATAAGAGAGAACACTGAAGCTTTCTTT. Amino acids: CSVIRENTEAFF.